This section outlines one T cell receptor beta chain sequence together with its context. The sample originates from a study of technical replicates of blood from several donors. Data came from immunoSEQ multiplex PCR; TCRdb stores just in-frame clones and leaves some out. This sample carries around 70,000 clones, 90% to 95% of them seen once, and the ten largest clones take 0.3% to 0.45%. The clonotype comes from a human donor in good health. The sequencing input was T cells isolated from PBMCs.

The CDR3 protein is CASSYRTSGAYNEQFF. CDR3 sequence (DNA): TGTGCCAGCAGTTACCGGACTAGCGGGGCCTACAATGAGCAGTTCTTC. The V gene is TRBV6-5, the J gene TRBJ2-1; 12 nucleotides align to TRBD2. With 2 bases clipped from V and 2 bases from J, the junction kept 1 base outside the gene matches. The CDR3 totals 16 residues. CDR1 and CDR2 from the germline V gene are MNHEY and SVGAGI.